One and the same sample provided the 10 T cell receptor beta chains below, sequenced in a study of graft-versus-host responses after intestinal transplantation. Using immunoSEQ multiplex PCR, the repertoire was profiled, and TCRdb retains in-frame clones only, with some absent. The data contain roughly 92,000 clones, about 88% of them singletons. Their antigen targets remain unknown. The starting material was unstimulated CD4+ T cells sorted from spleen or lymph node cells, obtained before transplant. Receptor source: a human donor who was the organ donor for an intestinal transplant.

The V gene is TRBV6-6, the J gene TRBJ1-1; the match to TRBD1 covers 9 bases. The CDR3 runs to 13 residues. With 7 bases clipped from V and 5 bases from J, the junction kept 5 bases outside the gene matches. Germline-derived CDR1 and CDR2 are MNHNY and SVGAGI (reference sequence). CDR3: CASNTGTGTEAFF. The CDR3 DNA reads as TGTGCCAGCAACACCGGGACAGGGACTGAAGCTTTCTTT.

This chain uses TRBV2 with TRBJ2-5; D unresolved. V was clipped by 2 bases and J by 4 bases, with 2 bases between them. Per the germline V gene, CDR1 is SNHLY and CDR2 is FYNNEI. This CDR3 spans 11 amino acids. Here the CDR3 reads CASSERETQYF. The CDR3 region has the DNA TGTGCCAGCAGTGAACGAGAGACCCAGTACTTC.

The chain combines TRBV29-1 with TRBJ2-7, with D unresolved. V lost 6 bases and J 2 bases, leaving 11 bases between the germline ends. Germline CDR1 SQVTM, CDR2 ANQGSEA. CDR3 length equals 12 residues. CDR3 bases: TGCAGCGTCCTTAACACAGCCTACGAGCAGTACTTC. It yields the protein CSVLNTAYEQYF.

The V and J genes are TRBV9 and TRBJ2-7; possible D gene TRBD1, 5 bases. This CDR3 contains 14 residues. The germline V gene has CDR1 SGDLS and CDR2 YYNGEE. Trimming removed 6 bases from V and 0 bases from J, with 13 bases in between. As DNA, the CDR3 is TGTGCCAGCAACCCTCAGGGTACCTCCTACGAGCAGTACTTC. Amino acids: CASNPQGTSYEQYF.

CDR3 sequence (DNA): TGCGCCAGCAGCTTGCGGGGACAGGAGGAGGGCGAGCAGTACTTC. Translating gives CASSLRGQEEGEQYF. The rearrangement uses TRBV5-1 and TRBJ2-7; 8 bases are shared with TRBD1. Germline V gene data show CDR1 as SGHRS and CDR2 as YFSETQ. This CDR3 region has 15 residues. The V and J ends lost 1 base and 6 bases, in that order; junction bases with no gene match: 9.

The CDR3 nucleotides are TGTGCTAGTGGTTCGACAGAAGTTACCTACGAGCAGTACTTC. Protein product: CASGSTEVTYEQYF. The rearrangement links TRBV12-5 to TRBJ2-7; weak D call: TRBD1 (5 bases). Trimming cost V 4 bases and J 2 bases, with 12 bases left between them. Germline V CDR1 and CDR2: LGHNT, FRNRAP. The CDR3 is made up of 14 amino acids.

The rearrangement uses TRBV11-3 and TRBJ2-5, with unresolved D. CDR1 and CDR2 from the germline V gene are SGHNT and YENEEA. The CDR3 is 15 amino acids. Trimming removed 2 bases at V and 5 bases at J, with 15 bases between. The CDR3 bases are TGTGCCAGCAGCTTAAGCGTTAGTCGTGGGGAGACCCAGTACTTC. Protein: CASSLSVSRGETQYF.

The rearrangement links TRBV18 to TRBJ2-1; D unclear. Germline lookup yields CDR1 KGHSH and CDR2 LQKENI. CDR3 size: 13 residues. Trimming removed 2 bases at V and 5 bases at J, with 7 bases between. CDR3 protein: CASSPTKDNEQFF. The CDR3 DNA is TGTGCCAGCTCACCAACTAAAGACAATGAGCAGTTCTTC. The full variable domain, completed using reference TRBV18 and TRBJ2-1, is NAGVMQNPRHLVRRRGQEARLRCSPMKGHSHVYWYRQLPEEGLKFMVYLQKENIIDESGMPKERFSAEFPKEGPSILRIQQVVRGDSAAYFCASSPTKDNEQFFGPGTRLTVL.

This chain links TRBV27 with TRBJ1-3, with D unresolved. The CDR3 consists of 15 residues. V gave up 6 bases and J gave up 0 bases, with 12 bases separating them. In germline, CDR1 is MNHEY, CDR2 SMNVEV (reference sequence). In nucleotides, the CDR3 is TGTGCCAGCAGCCCCGACTGGAGCTCTGGAAACACCATATATTTT. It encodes CASSPDWSSGNTIYF.

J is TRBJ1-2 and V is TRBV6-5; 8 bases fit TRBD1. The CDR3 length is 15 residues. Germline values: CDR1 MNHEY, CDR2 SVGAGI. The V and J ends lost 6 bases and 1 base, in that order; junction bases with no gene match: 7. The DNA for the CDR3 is TGTGCCAGCAGGGCAGGGGGCGCCCATAACTATGGCTACACCTTC. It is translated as CASRAGGAHNYGYTF.